The sequence of this TCR beta chain was determined in a study of CD8 T cells in ankylosing spondylitis. J lost 2 bases, V lost 6 bases, and 4 bases had no gene match. Looked up from germline, CDR1 is LGHDT and CDR2 is YNNKEL (reference sequence). CDR3 length equals 13 residues. This clonotype was seen ten or more times. What it binds is not known. Researchers built TCR beta libraries using quantitative 5'-RACE with molecular barcodes. TCRdb used MiXCR to reprocess the 5' RACE reads, holding one entry per CDR3 protein. In the table there are around 30,000 distinct CDR3 sequences, more than 5.5% of which are singletons. The study's findings and limits: What appeared characteristic of ankylosing spondylitis blood was a TCR beta motif of several highly homologous variants. Matched ankylosing spondylitis synovial fluid reportedly showed significant enrichment of disease-linked clones. A CD8+ phenotype characterized the disease-linked clones, which were relatively rare in peripheral blood.

This sequence originates from a male donor with ankylosing spondylitis or in good health (not recorded which). Sequencing was performed on blood, either unsorted or a sorted T cell fraction (not recorded which). The V and J genes are TRBV3-1 and TRBJ2-7, with TRBD1 matching 7 bases. As DNA, the CDR3 is TGTGCCAGCAGGAATGGACAGGCCTACGAGCAGTACTTC. Amino acids: CASRNGQAYEQYF.